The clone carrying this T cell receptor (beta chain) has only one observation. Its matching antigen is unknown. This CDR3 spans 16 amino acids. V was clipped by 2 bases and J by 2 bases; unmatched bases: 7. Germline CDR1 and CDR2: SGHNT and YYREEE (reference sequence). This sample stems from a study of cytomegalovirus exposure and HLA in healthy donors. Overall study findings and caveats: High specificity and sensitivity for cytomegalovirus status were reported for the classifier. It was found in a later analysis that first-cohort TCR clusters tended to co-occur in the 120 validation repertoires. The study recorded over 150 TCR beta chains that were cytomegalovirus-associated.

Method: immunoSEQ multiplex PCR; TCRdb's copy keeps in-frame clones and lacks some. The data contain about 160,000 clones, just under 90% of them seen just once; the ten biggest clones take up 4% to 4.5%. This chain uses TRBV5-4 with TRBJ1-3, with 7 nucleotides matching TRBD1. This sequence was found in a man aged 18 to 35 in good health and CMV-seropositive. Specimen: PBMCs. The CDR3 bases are TGTGCCAGCAGCTTAGGAGGGGGCGGCGCTGGAAACACCATATATTTT. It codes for CASSLGGGGAGNTIYF.